These 16 T cell receptor beta chains originate from one sample sequenced in a study of tissue T cells after allogeneic stem cell transplantation. The assay was immunoSEQ multiplex PCR, and TCRdb's table has in-frame clones only and misses some. The sample consists of roughly 6,000 clones, approximately 52% of them appearing once. Time point reported: mouse harvest day 7 after allogeneic transplant. Tail vein injection delivered 10^7 T-cell-depleted bone marrow cells and 10^6 splenic CD5+ T cells. The specimen was gut tissue. The receptor source for this set is a female BALB/c mouse given C57BL/6 T cells with graft-versus-host disease after an allogeneic hematopoietic cell transplant.

Regarding this clone: The gene names given are mouse names. Coverage ceases 1 residue before the CDR3 finishes, and the germline J gene fills in the end. The gene calls are TRBV13-3 and TRBJ2-3, with TRBD2 matching 12 bases. CDR1 is NNHDY, CDR2 SYVADS, per germline. This CDR3 contains 16 residues. V lost 2 bases, J lost 2 bases, and 3 bases stayed unmatched. The DNA read from the CDR3 is TGTGCCAGCAGTGAGGGGACTGGGGGGACTGCAGAAACGCTGTAT. Protein product: CASSEGTGGTAETLY. The whole CDR3 is CASSEGTGGTAETLYF.

This clone was seen only a few times. Mouse gene names apply. The read ends 1 residue shy of where the CDR3 ends; the end is completed using the germline J gene. The genes are TRBV1 and TRBJ1-3; 8 positions match TRBD1. After removal of 7 bases from V and 0 bases from J, the junction contained 5 bases not matched to a gene. The germline CDR1 and CDR2 sequences are NSQYPW and LRSPGD (reference sequence). This CDR3 spans 15 amino acids. CDR3 DNA (partial): TGCACCTGCACTCCGGACAGGGTTTCTGGAAATACGCTCTAT. Protein product: CTCTPDRVSGNTLY. The full CDR3 sequence reads CTCTPDRVSGNTLYF.

This clone was seen a few times. Gene labels here are mouse ones. The sequenced fragment ends 1 residue before the CDR3 boundary, so the rest is inferred from the germline J gene. The chain recombines TRBV31 with TRBJ2-7; possibly TRBD1 for D (5 bases). The CDR3 consists of 12 residues. Germline CDR1 and CDR2: GKSSPN and SITVG. V shed 0 bases and J shed 4 bases, with 7 bases lying between them. The DNA read from the CDR3 is TGTGCCTGGAGTCTAAAGGGGTATGAACAGTAC. This sequence encodes CAWSLKGYEQY. The full CDR3 sequence reads CAWSLKGYEQYF.

Remarks on this clone: Each gene name is a mouse one. The read stops 1 residue short of the end of the CDR3; the missing end is completed from the germline J gene. The rearrangement links TRBV23 to TRBJ2-7; the tabulated D call, TRBD1, remains unverified against the DNA. The CDR3 is made up of 14 amino acids. Per the germline V gene, CDR1 is KGHTA and CDR2 is FQNQQP. The part of the CDR3 DNA that was read is TGCTCCAGCAGTAAGGGGGACAGGGGGCGAGAACAGTAC. Protein sequence: CSSSKGDRGREQY. In full, the CDR3 is CSSSKGDRGREQYF.

Of note for this clone: The listed genes are named as in mouse. Incomplete CDR3 DNA: TGTGCCAGCAGCGAGGGACAATATGAACAGTAC. It yields the protein CASSEGQYEQY. The CDR3 as a whole reads CASSEGQYEQYF. The chain is built from TRBV3 and TRBJ2-7; maybe TRBD1 (6 bases). The DNA ends 1 residue before the CDR3 does, and the rest of the CDR3 is filled in from the germline J gene. CDR1 is SNHLY and CDR2 is FYNGKV in the germline V gene (reference sequence). This CDR3 has 12 residues. V was cut by 5 bases and J by 4 bases, with 9 bases left in between.

As for this clone: The gene names given are mouse names. With the read ending 1 residue before the CDR3 end, the germline J gene is used to fill in that end. The V call is TRBV26, the J call TRBJ2-7, with TRBD1 matching over 10 bases. Trimming took 6 bases from V and 5 from J; bases not matched to a gene: 7. Germline assignment: CDR1 KGHPV and CDR2 FQNQEV (reference sequence). The CDR3 extends over 14 amino acids. The DNA read from the CDR3 is TGTGCCAGCAGCTTCCGGGACAGGGGAGATGAACAGTAC. As protein: CASSFRDRGDEQY. The whole CDR3 sequence reads CASSFRDRGDEQYF.

A remark on this clone: Each gene name is a mouse one. The read halts 1 residue ahead of the CDR3 end, with the missing end drawn from the germline J gene. The V and J genes are TRBV26 and TRBJ2-5; the match to TRBD2 covers 8 bases. Trimming took 5 bases from V and 3 from J; bases not matched to a gene: 4. CDR1 and CDR2 from the germline V gene are KGHPV and FQNQEV (reference sequence). The CDR3 has 14 residues. CDR3 sequence reads: CASSRLGLQDTQYF. CDR3 bases read: TGTGCCAGCAGTAGACTGGGGTTACAAGACACCCAGTAC.

In this sample, this clone turned up a few times. Mouse names are used for the genes. Coverage ceases 1 residue before the CDR3 finishes, and the germline J gene fills in the end. The V and J genes are TRBV26 and TRBJ1-1, with a possible D match to TRBD1 (5 bases). Germline values: CDR1 KGHPV, CDR2 FQNQEV (reference sequence). The V end lost 3 bases, the J end lost 3 bases, and 8 bases lay between the germline ends. The CDR3 covers 13 residues. This CDR3 reads CASSLWGDTEVFF. The sequenced part of the CDR3 DNA is TGTGCCAGCAGTCTTTGGGGGGACACAGAAGTCTTC.

Remarks on this clone: The germline and genes are mouse ones. CDR3 region: CASSPGQNTEVFF. The sequenced CDR3 bases are TGTGCCAGCAGCCCGGGACAGAACACAGAAGTCTTC. The rearrangement uses TRBV3 and TRBJ1-1, with D perhaps TRBD1 (5 bases). The read halts 1 residue ahead of the CDR3 end, with the missing end drawn from the germline J gene. The V and J ends lost 5 bases and 0 bases respectively, with 7 bases between them. The CDR3 extends over 13 amino acids. The germline V gene encodes CDR1 SNHLY and CDR2 FYNGKV (reference sequence). Drawing the rest from reference TRBV3 and TRBJ1-1, the complete variable domain is GPKVLQIPSHQIIDMGQMVTLNCDPVSNHLYFYWYKQILGQQMEFLVNFYNGKVMEKSKLFKDQFSVERPDGSYFTLKIQPTALEDSAVYFCASSPGQNTEVFFGKGTRLTVV.

This clone has more than one count but fewer than ten. Gene labels here are mouse ones. Partial CDR3 DNA: TGTGCCAGCAGTCTGCGACAGAACAACCAGGCTCCGCTT. This sequence encodes CASSLRQNNQAPL. In full, the CDR3 reads CASSLRQNNQAPLF. The chain couples TRBV26 to TRBJ1-5; TRBD1 might be the D (5 bases). The DNA ends 1 residue before the CDR3 does, and the rest of the CDR3 is filled in from the germline J gene. The V and J ends lost 2 bases and 1 base respectively, with 6 bases between them. Germline V CDR1 and CDR2: KGHPV, FQNQEV (reference sequence). This CDR3 spans 14 amino acids.

Notes on this clone: Gene labels here are mouse ones. Sequencing ends 1 residue short of the CDR3 end; the germline J gene provides the rest. The chain has TRBV26 and TRBJ2-7; D call uncertain. The V gene lost 4 bases and the J gene lost 4 bases, with 5 bases spanning the gap. The germline V gene has CDR1 KGHPV and CDR2 FQNQEV (reference sequence). This CDR3 comprises 11 residues. CDR3 bases read: TGTGCCAGCAGTCGCAATTATGAACAGTAC. Encoded protein: CASSRNYEQY. The full CDR3 reads CASSRNYEQYF. Based on the CDR3 plus reference TRBV26 and TRBJ2-7, the full variable domain is NSKVIQTPRYLVKGQGQKAKMRCIPEKGHPVVFWYQQNKNNEFKFLINFQNQEVLQQIDMTEKRFSAECPSNSPCSLEIQSSEAGDSALYLCASSRNYEQYFGPGTRLTVL.

About this clone: The genes are named according to mouse. Read sequence stops 1 residue before the CDR3 end, and the germline J gene provides the missing end. The J gene is TRBJ2-3, the V gene TRBV26, with 10 nucleotides matching TRBD2. This CDR3 has 16 amino acids. The V segment lost 2 bases and the J segment 0 bases; nucleotides outside the gene matches: 2. In germline, CDR1 is KGHPV, CDR2 FQNQEV (reference sequence). CDR3 DNA (partial): TGTGCCAGCAGTCTGGGACTGGGGGCTAGTGCAGAAACGCTGTAT. It encodes CASSLGLGASAETLY. The entire CDR3 is CASSLGLGASAETLYF.

This clone is classed as medium-sized. Gene names are mouse gene names. Read coverage stops 1 residue before the CDR3 terminus; the germline J gene supplies the remainder. This chain joins TRBV29 and TRBJ2-4, with TRBD1 matching over 7 bases. The CDR3 totals 13 residues. In germline, CDR1 is MSHET, CDR2 SYDVDS. V was pared by 4 bases and J by 4 bases, with 2 bases of the junction left unmatched. The sequenced CDR3 bases are TGTGCTAGCAGTTCGGGACAGAAAAACACCTTGTAC. Translated: CASSSGQKNTLY. The entire CDR3 reads CASSSGQKNTLYF.

This clone was detected a few times. Gene labels here are mouse ones. The read finishes 1 residue shy of the CDR3 end, and the germline J gene is used to complete it. The V gene is TRBV31, the J gene TRBJ1-4, with D hard to call. CDR3 length equals 11 residues. Trimming left V 0 bases short and J 7 bases short, with 3 bases between. Germline CDR1 and CDR2: GKSSPN and SITVG. The part of the CDR3 DNA that was read is TGTGCCTGGAGTCTGAGCGAAAGATTATTT. Residues: CAWSLSERLF. The full CDR3 sequence reads CAWSLSERLFF.

Regarding this clone: Gene names and germline match the mouse. Sequencing ends 1 residue short of the CDR3 end; the germline J gene provides the rest. This sequence joins TRBV12-2 and TRBJ2-3, with 9 bases identical to TRBD1. The length of the CDR3 is 14 residues. From germline, CDR1 is SGHLS and CDR2 HYDKME. Germline trimming cut 3 bases from V and 1 base from J; bases unmatched to any gene: 1. The sequenced CDR3 bases are TGTGCCAGCTCTGGACAGGGGCGTGCAGAAACGCTGTAT. This gives the protein CASSGQGRAETLY. The CDR3 in its entirety is CASSGQGRAETLYF.

As concerns this clone: Gene names refer to mouse genes. The read ends 1 residue before the CDR3 terminus; that terminus is restored from the germline J gene. This chain uses TRBV26 with TRBJ2-1; D remains ambiguous. The germline V gene has CDR1 KGHPV and CDR2 FQNQEV (reference sequence). This CDR3 has 11 amino acids. The V end lost 2 bases, the J end lost 6 bases, and 2 bases lay between the germline ends. Incomplete CDR3 DNA: TGTGCCAGCAGTCTGCGTGCTGAGCAGTTC. The encoded protein is CASSLRAEQF. The CDR3 reads in full as CASSLRAEQFF.